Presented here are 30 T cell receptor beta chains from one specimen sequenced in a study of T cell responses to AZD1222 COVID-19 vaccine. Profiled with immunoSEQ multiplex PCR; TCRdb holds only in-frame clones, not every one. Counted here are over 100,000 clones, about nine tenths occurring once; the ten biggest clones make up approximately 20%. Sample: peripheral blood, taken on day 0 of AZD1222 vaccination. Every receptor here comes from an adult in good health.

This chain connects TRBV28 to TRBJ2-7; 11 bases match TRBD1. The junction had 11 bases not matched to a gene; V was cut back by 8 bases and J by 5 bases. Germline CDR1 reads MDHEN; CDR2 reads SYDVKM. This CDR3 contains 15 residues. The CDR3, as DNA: TGTGCCAGCCTTGGCCCCGGACAGGGGGCGGACGAGCAGTACTTC. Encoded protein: CASLGPGQGADEQYF.

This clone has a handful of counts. The CDR3 coding sequence is TGTGCCAGCAGCGCCTCGACAGGGGTGGGGGAAAAACTGTTTTTT. Protein: CASSASTGVGEKLFF. This rearrangement joins TRBV5-6 to TRBJ1-4; 8 positions match TRBD1. The CDR3 contains 15 residues. V lost 4 bases and J lost 8; bases outside the gene matches: 10. Per the germline V gene, CDR1 is SGHDT and CDR2 is YYEEEE.

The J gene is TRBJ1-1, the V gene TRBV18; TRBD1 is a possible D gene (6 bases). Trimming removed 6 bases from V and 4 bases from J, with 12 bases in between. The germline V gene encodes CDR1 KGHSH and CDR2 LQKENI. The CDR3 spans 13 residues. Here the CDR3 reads CASSQTGITEAFF. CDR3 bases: TGTGCCAGCTCCCAAACAGGGATCACTGAAGCTTTCTTT. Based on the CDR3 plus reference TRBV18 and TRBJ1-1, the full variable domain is NAGVMQNPRHLVRRRGQEARLRCSPMKGHSHVYWYRQLPEEGLKFMVYLQKENIIDESGMPKERFSAEFPKEGPSILRIQQVVRGDSAAYFCASSQTGITEAFFGQGTRLTVV.

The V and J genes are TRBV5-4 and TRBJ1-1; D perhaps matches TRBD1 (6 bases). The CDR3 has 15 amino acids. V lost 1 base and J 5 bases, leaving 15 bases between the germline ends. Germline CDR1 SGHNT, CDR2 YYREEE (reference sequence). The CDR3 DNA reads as TGTGCCAGCAGCTTGACGGCGGGGGGGCAAACTGAAGCTTTCTTT. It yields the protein CASSLTAGGQTEAFF.

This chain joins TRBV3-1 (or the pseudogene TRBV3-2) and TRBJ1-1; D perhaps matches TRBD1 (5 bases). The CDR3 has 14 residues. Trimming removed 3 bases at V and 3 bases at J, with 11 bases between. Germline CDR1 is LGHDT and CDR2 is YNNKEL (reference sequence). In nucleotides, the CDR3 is TGTGCCAGCAGCCACGCGGGAGGGGACACTGAAGCTTTCTTT. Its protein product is CASSHAGGDTEAFF.

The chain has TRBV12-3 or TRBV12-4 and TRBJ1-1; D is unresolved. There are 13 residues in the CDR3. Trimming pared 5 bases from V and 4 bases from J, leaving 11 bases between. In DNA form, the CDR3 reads TGTGCCAGCAGTGAAGGACCGAGCACTGAAGCTTTCTTT. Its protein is CASSEGPSTEAFF.

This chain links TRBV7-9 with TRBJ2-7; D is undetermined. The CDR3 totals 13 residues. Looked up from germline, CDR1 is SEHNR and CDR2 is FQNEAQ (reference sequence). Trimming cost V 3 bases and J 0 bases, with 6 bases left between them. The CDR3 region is CASSFGVSYEQYF. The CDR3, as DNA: TGTGCCAGCAGCTTTGGGGTCTCCTACGAGCAGTACTTC.

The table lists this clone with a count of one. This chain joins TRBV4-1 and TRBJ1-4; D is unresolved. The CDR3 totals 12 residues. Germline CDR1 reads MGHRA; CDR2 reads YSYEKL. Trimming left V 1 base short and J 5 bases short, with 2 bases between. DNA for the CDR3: TGCGCCAGCAGCCAAGTAAATGAAAAACTGTTTTTT. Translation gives CASSQVNEKLFF.

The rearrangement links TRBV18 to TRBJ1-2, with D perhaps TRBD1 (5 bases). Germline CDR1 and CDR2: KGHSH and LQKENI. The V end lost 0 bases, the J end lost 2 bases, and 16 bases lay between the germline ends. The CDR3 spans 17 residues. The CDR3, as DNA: TGTGCCAGCTCACCACCTGCTAAGTCGAAGGGGAACTATGGCTACACCTTC. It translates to CASSPPAKSKGNYGYTF. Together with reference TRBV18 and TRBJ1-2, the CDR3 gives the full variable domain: NAGVMQNPRHLVRRRGQEARLRCSPMKGHSHVYWYRQLPEEGLKFMVYLQKENIIDESGMPKERFSAEFPKEGPSILRIQQVVRGDSAAYFCASSPPAKSKGNYGYTFGSGTRLTVV.

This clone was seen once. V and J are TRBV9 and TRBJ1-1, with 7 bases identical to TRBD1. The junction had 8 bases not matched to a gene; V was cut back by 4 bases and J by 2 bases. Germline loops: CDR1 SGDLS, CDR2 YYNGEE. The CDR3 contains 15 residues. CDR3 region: CASSPRDRDNTEAFF. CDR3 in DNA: TGTGCCAGCAGCCCTAGGGACAGAGATAACACTGAAGCTTTCTTT. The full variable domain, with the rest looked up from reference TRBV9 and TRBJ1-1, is DSGVTQTPKHLITATGQRVTLRCSPRSGDLSVYWYQQSLDQGLQFLIQYYNGEERAKGNILERFSAQQFPDLHSELNLSSLELGDSALYFCASSPRDRDNTEAFFGQGTRLTVV.

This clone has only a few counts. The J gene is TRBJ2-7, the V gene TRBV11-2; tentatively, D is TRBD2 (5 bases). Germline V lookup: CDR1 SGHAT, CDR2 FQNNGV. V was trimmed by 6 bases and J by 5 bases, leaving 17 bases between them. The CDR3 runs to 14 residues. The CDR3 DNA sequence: TGTGCCAGCAGTCATATCACGGGATTCAACGAGCAGTACTTC. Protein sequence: CASSHITGFNEQYF.

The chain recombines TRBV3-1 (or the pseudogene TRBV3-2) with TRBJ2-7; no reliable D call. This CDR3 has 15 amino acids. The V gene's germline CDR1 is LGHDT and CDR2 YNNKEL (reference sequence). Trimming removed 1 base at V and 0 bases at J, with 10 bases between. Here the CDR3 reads CASSQAAFYSYEQYF. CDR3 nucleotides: TGTGCCAGCAGCCAAGCCGCTTTTTACTCCTACGAGCAGTACTTC.

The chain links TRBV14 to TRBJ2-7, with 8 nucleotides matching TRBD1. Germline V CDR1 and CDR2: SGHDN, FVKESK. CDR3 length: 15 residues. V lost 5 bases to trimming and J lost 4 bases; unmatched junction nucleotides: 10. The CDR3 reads CASSRTGITIYEQYF. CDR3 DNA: TGTGCCAGCAGCAGGACAGGGATCACCATATACGAGCAGTACTTC. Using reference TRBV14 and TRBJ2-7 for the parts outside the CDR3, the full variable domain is EAGVTQFPSHSVIEKGQTVTLRCDPISGHDNLYWYRRVMGKEIKFLLHFVKESKQDESGMPNNRFLAERTGGTYSTLKVQPAELEDSGVYFCASSRTGITIYEQYFGPGTRLTVT.

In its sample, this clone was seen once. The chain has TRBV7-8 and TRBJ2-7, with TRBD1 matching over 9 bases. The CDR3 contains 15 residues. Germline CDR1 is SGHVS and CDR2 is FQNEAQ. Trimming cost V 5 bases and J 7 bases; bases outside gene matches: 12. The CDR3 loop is CASSPPAQGAGEQYF. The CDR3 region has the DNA TGTGCCAGCAGCCCCCCGGCACAGGGGGCGGGAGAGCAGTACTTC. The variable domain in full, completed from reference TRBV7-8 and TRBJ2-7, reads GAGVSQSPRYKVAKRGQDVALRCDPISGHVSLFWYQQALGQGPEFLTYFQNEAQLDKSGLPSDRFFAERPEGSVSTLKIQRTQQEDSAVYLCASSPPAQGAGEQYFGPGTRLTVT.

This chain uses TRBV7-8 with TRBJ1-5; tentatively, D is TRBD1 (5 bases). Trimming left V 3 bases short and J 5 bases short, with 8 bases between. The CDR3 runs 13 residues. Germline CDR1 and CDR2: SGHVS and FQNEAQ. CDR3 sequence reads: CASSLTDDQPQHF. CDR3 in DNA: TGTGCCAGCAGCTTGACAGACGATCAGCCCCAGCATTTT.

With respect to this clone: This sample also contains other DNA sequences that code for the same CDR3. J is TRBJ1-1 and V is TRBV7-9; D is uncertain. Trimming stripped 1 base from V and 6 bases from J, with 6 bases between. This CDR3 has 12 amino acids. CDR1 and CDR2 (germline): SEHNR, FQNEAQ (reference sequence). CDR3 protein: CASSLDGPEAFF. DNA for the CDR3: TGTGCCAGCAGCTTAGATGGGCCTGAAGCTTTCTTT.

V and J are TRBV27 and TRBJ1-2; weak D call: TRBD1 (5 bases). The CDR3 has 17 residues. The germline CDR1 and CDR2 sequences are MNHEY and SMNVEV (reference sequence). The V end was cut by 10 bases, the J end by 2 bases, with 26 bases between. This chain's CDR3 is CATLRFGAGPYNYGYTF. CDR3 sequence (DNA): TGTGCCACCCTTAGATTCGGGGCAGGGCCCTACAACTATGGCTACACCTTC.

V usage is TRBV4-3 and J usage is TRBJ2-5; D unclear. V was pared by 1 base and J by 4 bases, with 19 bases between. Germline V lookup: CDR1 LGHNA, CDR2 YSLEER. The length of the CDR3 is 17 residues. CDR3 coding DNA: TGCGCCAGCAGCCAAGGCCTAGGTTGGTTCAACGGAGAGACCCAGTACTTC. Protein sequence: CASSQGLGWFNGETQYF.

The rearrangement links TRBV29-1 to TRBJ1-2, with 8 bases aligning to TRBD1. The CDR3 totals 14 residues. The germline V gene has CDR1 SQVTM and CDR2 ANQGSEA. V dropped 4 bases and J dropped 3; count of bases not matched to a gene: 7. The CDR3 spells CSVVDRGKDYGYTF. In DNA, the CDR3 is TGCAGCGTTGTTGACAGGGGTAAGGACTATGGCTACACCTTC.

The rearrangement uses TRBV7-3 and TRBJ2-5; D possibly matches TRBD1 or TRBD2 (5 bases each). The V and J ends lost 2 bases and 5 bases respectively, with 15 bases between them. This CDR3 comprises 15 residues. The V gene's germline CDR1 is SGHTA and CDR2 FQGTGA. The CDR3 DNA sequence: TGTGCCAGCAGCTTAGGGACCAAAGCACAGGAGACCCAGTACTTC. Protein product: CASSLGTKAQETQYF. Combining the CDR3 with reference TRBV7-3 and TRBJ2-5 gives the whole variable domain GAGVSQTPSNKVTEKGKYVELRCDPISGHTALYWYRQSLGQGPEFLIYFQGTGAADDSGLPNDRFFAVRPEGSVSTLKIQRTERGDSAVYLCASSLGTKAQETQYFGPGTRLLVL.

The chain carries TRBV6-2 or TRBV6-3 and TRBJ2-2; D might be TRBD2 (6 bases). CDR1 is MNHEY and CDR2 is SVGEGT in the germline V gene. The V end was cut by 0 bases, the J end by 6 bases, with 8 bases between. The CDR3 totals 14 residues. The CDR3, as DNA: TGTGCCAGCAGTTACTCTTCTAGCGCCGGGGAGCTGTTTTTT. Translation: CASSYSSSAGELFF.

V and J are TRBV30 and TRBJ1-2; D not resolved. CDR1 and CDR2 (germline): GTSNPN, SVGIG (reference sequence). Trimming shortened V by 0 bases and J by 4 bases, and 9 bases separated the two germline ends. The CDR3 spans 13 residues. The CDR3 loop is CAWSVVGSYGYTF. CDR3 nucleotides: TGTGCCTGGAGTGTAGTGGGGTCCTATGGCTACACCTTC.

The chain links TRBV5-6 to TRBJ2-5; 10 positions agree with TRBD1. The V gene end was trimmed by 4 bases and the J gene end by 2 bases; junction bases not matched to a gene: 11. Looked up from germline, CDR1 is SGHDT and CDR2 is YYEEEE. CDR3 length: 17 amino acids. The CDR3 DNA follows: TGTGCCAGCAGCCCCGGGACAGGGGCAGCGCTTCAAGAGACCCAGTACTTC. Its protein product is CASSPGTGAALQETQYF.

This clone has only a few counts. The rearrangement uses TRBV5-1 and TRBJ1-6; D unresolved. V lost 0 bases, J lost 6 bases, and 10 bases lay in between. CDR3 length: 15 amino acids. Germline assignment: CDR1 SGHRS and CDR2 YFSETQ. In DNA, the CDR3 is TGCGCCAGCAGCTTGGAACTGGGCCTTAATTCACCCCTCCACTTT. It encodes CASSLELGLNSPLHF.

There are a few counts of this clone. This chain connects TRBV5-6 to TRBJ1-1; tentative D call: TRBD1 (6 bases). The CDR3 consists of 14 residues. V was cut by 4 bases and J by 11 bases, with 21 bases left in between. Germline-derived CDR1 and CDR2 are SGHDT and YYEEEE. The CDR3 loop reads CASSPLWGGGTAFF. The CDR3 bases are TGTGCCAGCAGCCCACTTTGGGGGGGCGGGACCGCTTTCTTT.

In nucleotides, the CDR3 is TGTGCCAGCAGCCAAGGTAGGGCGGACACCATATATTTT. Its translation: CASSQGRADTIYF. The chain recombines TRBV3-1 (or the pseudogene TRBV3-2) with TRBJ1-3; no firm D call. This CDR3 has 13 amino acids. From germline, CDR1 is LGHDT and CDR2 YNNKEL (reference sequence). With 1 base removed from V and 8 bases from J, the gap between germline ends came to 9 bases.

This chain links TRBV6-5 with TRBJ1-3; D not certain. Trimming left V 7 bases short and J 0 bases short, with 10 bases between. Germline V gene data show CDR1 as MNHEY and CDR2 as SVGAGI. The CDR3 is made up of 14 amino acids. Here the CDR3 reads CASTPGGSGNTIYF. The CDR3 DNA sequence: TGTGCCAGCACCCCGGGAGGCTCTGGAAACACCATATATTTT.

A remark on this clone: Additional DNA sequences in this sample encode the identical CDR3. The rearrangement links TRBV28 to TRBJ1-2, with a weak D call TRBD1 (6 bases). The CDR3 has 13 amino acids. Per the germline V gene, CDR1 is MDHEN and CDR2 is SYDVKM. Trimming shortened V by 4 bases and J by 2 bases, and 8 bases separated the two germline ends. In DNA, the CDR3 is TGTGCCAGCAGTTCTACAGGGAACTATGGCTACACCTTC. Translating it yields CASSSTGNYGYTF.

The CDR3 here is CASSPGSSGNTIYF. CDR3 bases: TGCGCCAGCAGCCCTGGGTCCTCTGGAAACACCATATATTTT. The V and J genes are TRBV4-1 and TRBJ1-3; D remains unclear. CDR1 and CDR2 (germline): MGHRA, YSYEKL. Trimming took 4 bases from V and 0 from J, leaving 7 bases between them. This CDR3 contains 14 residues.

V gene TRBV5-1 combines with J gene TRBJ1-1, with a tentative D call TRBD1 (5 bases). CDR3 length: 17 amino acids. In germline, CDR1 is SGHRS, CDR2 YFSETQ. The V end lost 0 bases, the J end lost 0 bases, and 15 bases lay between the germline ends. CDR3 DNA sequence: TGCGCCAGCAGCTTGGTGGGGGTGGAGGAACTGAACACTGAAGCTTTCTTT. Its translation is CASSLVGVEELNTEAFF.